This record concerns one TCR beta chain sequence. Antigen unknown. Beta-chain TCR cDNA was generated via 5'RACE template switching with UMIs. For each CDR3 protein, TCRdb gives one entry from its re-call of the 5' RACE reads, without DNA. The sample totals approximately 420,000 distinct CDR3 sequences. This entry is derived from a study of T cells expressing NK-cell markers. Study-wide results and limits: HCMV specificity of the expanded NKG2C+ T cell clones stayed unclear. About 1.0-7.5% of CD8+ T cells in over 5 donors belonged to dominant NKG2C+ clonotypes.

The CDR3 covers 15 residues. The germline CDR1 and CDR2 sequences are SGHTA and FQGNSA. This TCR was recovered from a woman in her 50s in good health. V usage is TRBV7-2 and J usage is TRBJ1-1. Source material: blood T cells: a sorted CD56 or NKG2C T cell subset, CD4+ or CD8+ T cells, or bulk PBMC T cells (not recorded which). CDR3 protein: CASSPYPNTPTEAFF.